A selection of T cell receptor beta chains follows, all from one sample in a study of neurological immune-mediated disorders. Each CDR3 protein gets one entry after TCRdb re-called the 5' RACE reads with MiXCR. Of 65,000 to 85,000 distinct CDR3 sequences in the sample, about 3% were seen once. Input material: PBMCs. The receptors here all came from a woman between 50 and 59 years old with multiple sclerosis. The CDR3 runs from the conserved cysteine through the conserved F or W. Fields, in order: J gene, V gene, clone size, D gene, CDR3 protein, CDR3 DNA. The D gene is left open where the match is weak. The size field reads how often the clone was seen (once, few, many) or a class if it is expanded.

>TRBJ2-2|TRBV28|many|TRBD2
CAITSGGGTGELFF
TGTGCCATCACCTCGGGGGGAGGCACCGGGGAGCTGTTTTTT
>TRBJ2-7|TRBV5-1|many|.
CASSLDVPYEQYF
TGCGCCAGCAGCTTGGATGTGCCCTACGAGCAGTACTTC
>TRBJ2-1|TRBV5-1|many|.
CASSRLGWDEQFF
TGCGCCAGCAGCCGTCTGGGCTGGGATGAGCAGTTCTTC
>TRBJ1-2|TRBV28|many|TRBD1
CASSLQGAFNYGYTF
TGTGCCAGCAGTTTACAGGGGGCATTTAACTATGGCTACACCTTC
>TRBJ2-1|TRBV15|many|TRBD2
CATSRALAGAEQFF
TGTGCCACCAGCAGGGCCTTAGCGGGAGCTGAGCAGTTCTTC
>TRBJ2-2|TRBV5-1|many|.
CASSLKAGNTGELFF
TGCGCCAGCAGCTTGAAAGCAGGGAACACCGGGGAGCTGTTTTTT
>TRBJ2-5|TRBV7-9|few|TRBD2
CAGTVGGETQYF
TGTGCCGGTACCGTCGGGGGGGAGACCCAGTACTTC
>TRBJ1-1|TRBV6-1|many|TRBD1
CASRPQGPNTEAFF
TGTGCCAGCAGACCACAGGGGCCGAACACTGAAGCTTTCTTT
>TRBJ1-6|TRBV7-9|many|.
CASQNNNSPLHF
TGTGCCAGCCAGAACAATAATTCACCCCTCCACTTT
>TRBJ2-7|TRBV6-5|many|.
CASSYTSNSYEQYF
TGTGCCAGCAGTTACACATCAAACTCCTACGAGCAGTACTTC
>TRBJ2-7|TRBV3-1|many|TRBD1
CASSHGPGQGANEQYF
TGTGCCAGCAGCCATGGACCGGGACAGGGGGCGAATGAGCAGTACTTC